What follows are 21 T cell receptor beta chains derived from one specimen sequenced in a study of T cell changes during pregnancy in multiple sclerosis (dated by TCRdb to the late 2010s). Library creation used the immunoSEQ multiplex PCR assay. Entries here come from immuneACCESS through TCRdb and include only in-frame sequences with V and J called. Some clones fail to appear in such tables; in the studies checked, an unresolved V gene covers under half of the shortfall, and the cause of the remainder is unknown. The sample table shows roughly 34,000 clones, and about nine tenths are seen once. About 0.45% of the sample belongs to the ten largest clones. Specimen: CD4+ T cells from peripheral blood mononuclear cells, collected in the second trimester of pregnancy. These receptors originate from a female donor in good health, enrolled as a control in a pregnancy study.

This chain joins TRBV30 and TRBJ1-4; D is ambiguous. Germline assignment: CDR1 GTSNPN and CDR2 SVGIG (reference sequence). V shed 0 bases and J shed 8 bases, with 10 bases lying between them. The CDR3 totals 13 residues. CDR3 nucleotide sequence: TGTGCCTGGAGTGTAAGAGGCTTCGAAAAACTGTTTTTT. Protein product: CAWSVRGFEKLFF. Using reference TRBV30 and TRBJ1-4 for the parts outside the CDR3, the full variable domain is SQTIHQWPATLVQPVGSPLSLECTVEGTSNPNLYWYRQAAGRGLQLLFYSVGIGQISSEVPQNLSASRPQDRQFILSSKKLLLSDSGFYLCAWSVRGFEKLFFGSGTQLSVL.

The genes are TRBV7-9 and TRBJ1-3; TRBD1 matches at 8 bases. Germline CDR1 is SEHNR and CDR2 is FQNEAQ (reference sequence). V lost 10 bases, J lost 4 bases, and 12 bases stayed unmatched. This CDR3 comprises 15 residues. The CDR3 is CATTRQGIEGNTIYF. For the CDR3, the DNA is TGTGCCACCACCCGACAGGGGATAGAAGGAAACACCATATATTTT.

This chain uses TRBV7-2 with TRBJ2-4, with 7 bases aligning to TRBD1. The V gene end was trimmed by 6 bases and the J gene end by 1 base; junction bases not matched to a gene: 3. The CDR3 is 14 amino acids. Germline CDR1 and CDR2: SGHTA and FQGNSA. CDR3 sequence reads: CASRETGAKNIQYF. As DNA, the CDR3 is TGTGCCAGCAGGGAGACAGGGGCCAAAAACATTCAGTACTTC.

This chain connects TRBV7-2 to TRBJ2-7; 9 bases map to TRBD1. With V trimmed by 4 bases and J by 3 bases, 7 bases remained unmatched. In germline, CDR1 is SGHTA, CDR2 FQGNSA. This CDR3 is built from 15 residues. The CDR3 bases are TGTGCCAGCAGCTCTAGACAGACAGGGGGCTACGAGCAGTACTTC. This gives the protein CASSSRQTGGYEQYF.

This chain connects TRBV7-9 to TRBJ2-7; TRBD1 aligns across 10 bases. The CDR3 is 15 residues long. With V trimmed by 4 bases and J by 1 base, 4 bases remained unmatched. Germline V gives CDR1 SEHNR, CDR2 FQNEAQ (reference sequence). The CDR3 here is CASSSGQGISYEQYF. The CDR3 DNA follows: TGTGCCAGCAGCTCGGGACAGGGGATTTCCTACGAGCAGTACTTC.

V and J are TRBV5-4 and TRBJ2-5, with D possibly being TRBD1 (6 bases). Germline values: CDR1 SGHNT, CDR2 YYREEE (reference sequence). V lost 5 bases and J 2 bases, leaving 16 bases between the germline ends. The CDR3 spans 15 residues. CDR3 sequence (DNA): TGTGCCAGCAGTTCGCCGGCAGGACAGCAAGAGACCCAGTACTTC. This sequence encodes CASSSPAGQQETQYF.

The J gene is TRBJ2-3, the V gene TRBV6-5; a possible D gene is TRBD1 (6 bases). In germline, CDR1 is MNHEY, CDR2 SVGAGI. This CDR3 region has 15 residues. Deletions cut 3 bases from V and 4 bases from J, with 14 bases between. The DNA of the CDR3 is TGTGCCAGCAGTTATGGGGGCGCGGGTCCAGATACGCAGTATTTT. This encodes CASSYGGAGPDTQYF.

CDR3 loop: CAISYVTDTQYF. CDR3 bases: TGTGCCATCAGTTATGTAACAGATACGCAGTATTTT. V is TRBV10-3 and J is TRBJ2-3; D gene uncertain. The CDR3 length is 12 residues. Germline V CDR1 and CDR2: ENHRY, SYGVKD. V was shortened by 5 bases and J by 3 bases, with 6 bases between the two germline ends.

This chain's CDR3 is CAWSPWGGVNTEAFF. The DNA of the CDR3 is TGTGCCTGGAGCCCATGGGGGGGCGTGAACACTGAAGCTTTCTTT. The V call is TRBV30, the J call TRBJ1-1; possibly TRBD1 for D (6 bases). V was cut by 3 bases and J by 0 bases, with 14 bases left in between. The germline V gene has CDR1 GTSNPN and CDR2 SVGIG (reference sequence). The CDR3 length is 15 residues.

The J gene is TRBJ1-1, the V gene TRBV6-1; TRBD1 matches at 11 bases. Germline V lookup: CDR1 MNHNS, CDR2 SASEGT. Trimming took 6 bases from V and 0 from J; bases not matched to a gene: 3. CDR3 length: 15 residues. The CDR3 nucleotides read TGTGCCAGCAGCTCGGGACAGGGGGTGAACACTGAAGCTTTCTTT. Protein: CASSSGQGVNTEAFF.

This chain joins TRBV7-9 and TRBJ2-5; 7 bases line up with TRBD1. The CDR3 contains 14 residues. The J segment lost 6 bases and the V segment lost 5 bases, leaving 9 bases of the junction unmatched. Germline CDR1 is SEHNR and CDR2 is FQNEAQ (reference sequence). The DNA for the CDR3 is TGTGCCAGCAGCGACGGGACAGTAAGTCAGACCCAGTACTTC. Translating gives CASSDGTVSQTQYF.

The rearrangement uses TRBV19 and TRBJ2-3; a possible D gene is TRBD2 (6 bases). The length of the CDR3 is 18 residues. Deletions cut 3 bases from V and 2 bases from J, with 21 bases between. Germline lookup yields CDR1 LNHDA and CDR2 SQIVND (reference sequence). This chain's CDR3 is CASSIPGGSAGLTDTQYF. The CDR3 nucleotides read TGTGCCAGTAGTATTCCCGGTGGTTCAGCGGGCCTCACAGATACGCAGTATTTT.

Concerning this clone: A junction end diverges from the germline sequence, so it may reflect a read error. The CDR3: CASSPLAGGRGTDTQYF. CDR3 nucleotide sequence: TGTGCCAGCTCGCCACTAGCGGGGGGGCGCGGCACAGATACGCAGTATTTT. The J gene is TRBJ2-3, the V gene TRBV18; TRBD2 agrees at 13 bases. CDR1 and CDR2 (germline): KGHSH, LQKENI. CDR3 length equals 17 residues.

The V call is TRBV27, the J call TRBJ2-1, with a weak D call TRBD1 (5 bases). The V end lost 5 bases, the J end lost 9 bases, and 17 bases lay between the germline ends. This CDR3 has 14 amino acids. Germline-derived CDR1 and CDR2 are MNHEY and SMNVEV (reference sequence). The CDR3 region has the DNA TGTGCCAGCAGTCCGTCCGGACACCCCGGTGAGCAGTTCTTC. Its protein product is CASSPSGHPGEQFF.

This rearrangement joins TRBV6-5 to TRBJ2-7, with 9 nucleotides matching TRBD1. CDR1 and CDR2 from the germline V gene are MNHEY and SVGAGI. This CDR3 is 15 amino acids long. The ends lost 7 bases at V and 0 bases at J; junction bases unmatched: 7. Written as DNA, the CDR3 is TGTGCCAGCACGACAGGGGGGCGACACTCCTACGAGCAGTACTTC. It specifies CASTTGGRHSYEQYF.

The V gene is TRBV12-5, the J gene TRBJ1-5; perhaps TRBD1 as D (5 bases). The germline V and J ends were trimmed by 1 base and 3 bases, with 10 bases remaining between them. The CDR3 is made up of 15 amino acids. The germline CDR1 and CDR2 sequences are LGHNT and FRNRAP. The CDR3 DNA reads TGTGCTAGTGGTTTGGGGACAAAGCCCAATCAGCCCCAGCATTTT. Translated, it gives CASGLGTKPNQPQHF.

Only one count was recorded for this clone. The V and J genes are TRBV4-1 and TRBJ2-1; 10 bases fit TRBD2. The CDR3 is 17 residues long. V was pared by 0 bases and J by 4 bases, with 6 bases of the junction left unmatched. CDR1 and CDR2 (germline): MGHRA, YSYEKL. The DNA of the CDR3 is TGCGCCAGCAGCCAAGAACTAGCGGGATACAGATACAATGAGCAGTTCTTC. Translation gives CASSQELAGYRYNEQFF.

The chain uses TRBV7-2 and TRBJ2-1; weak D call: TRBD2 (6 bases). Germline CDR1 SGHTA, CDR2 FQGNSA. The CDR3 is 13 amino acids. V lost 5 bases to trimming and J lost 12 bases, with 17 bases between them. The CDR3 DNA reads as TGTGCCAGCAGCCTCATGGGGGGAAGGGTGCAGTTCTTC. Translation: CASSLMGGRVQFF. The variable domain in full, with the rest retrieved from reference TRBV7-2 and TRBJ2-1, is GAGVSQSPSNKVTEKGKDVELRCDPISGHTALYWYRQSLGQGLEFLIYFQGNSAPDKSGLPSDRFSAERTGGSVSTLTIQRTQQEDSAVYLCASSLMGGRVQFFGPGTRLTVL.

This chain uses TRBV11-2 with TRBJ1-2; D gene ambiguous. Germline assignment: CDR1 SGHAT and CDR2 FQNNGV. This CDR3 has 13 residues. Trimming left V 4 bases short and J 5 bases short, with 11 bases between. The CDR3 here is CASSSSRVYGYTF. CDR3 coding DNA: TGTGCCAGCAGCTCTTCCCGGGTTTATGGCTACACCTTC.

The chain links TRBV7-6 to TRBJ1-3, with D tentatively TRBD1 (6 bases). CDR3 size: 20 residues. Germline assignment: CDR1 SGHVS and CDR2 FNYEAQ. Trimming removed 3 bases at V and 0 bases at J, with 24 bases between. Here the CDR3 reads CASSFVMGRGLGDSGNTIYF. The CDR3 DNA follows: TGTGCCAGCAGCTTCGTTATGGGCAGGGGACTAGGGGACTCTGGAAACACCATATATTTT.

In its sample, this clone was seen a few times. The rearrangement uses TRBV29-1 and TRBJ1-4; 9 bases align to TRBD1. The germline CDR1 and CDR2 sequences are SQVTM and ANQGSEA. J gave up 7 bases and V 0 bases, and 6 bases lay outside the gene matches. The CDR3 runs to 15 residues. CDR3: CSVEDRQGVGEKLFF. CDR3 in DNA: TGCAGCGTTGAAGATCGACAGGGGGTGGGTGAAAAACTGTTTTTT.